This T cell receptor (beta chain) was documented in a study of blood T cell repertoires in COVID-19. The wider study: From T cells, B-cell-depleted T cells, or PBMCs came the material, which was cDNA or gDNA.

Looked up from germline, CDR1 is LGHDT and CDR2 is YNNKEL (reference sequence). With 1 base clipped from V and 9 bases from J, the junction kept 11 bases outside the gene matches. The CDR3 is 18 residues long. Source study methods: Amplification of reference gene primers was used by the study to estimate nucleated cell counts. Assay: immunoSEQ multiplex PCR; the TCRdb copy retains only in-frame clones and omits some. V and J calls and clone size are those listed in that table; D and trimming were worked out from the DNA. The sample yields some 120,000 clones, under 85% seen once. Clinical histories supplied by participants themselves formed the basis of cohort assignment.

Sequenced: PBMCs or T cells enriched from blood (not recorded which). The rearrangement uses TRBV3-1 (or the pseudogene TRBV3-2) and TRBJ2-5; TRBD2 agrees at 16 bases. The sequence came from a man aged 30-40 years who had recovered from COVID-19. The CDR3 sequence: CASSQGVPGLAGGPSQYF. The CDR3 DNA reads TGTGCCAGCAGCCAAGGTGTTCCGGGACTAGCGGGAGGGCCGTCCCAGTACTTC.